Sequencing of this T cell receptor (beta chain) was carried out in a study of T-cell memory formation after mild COVID-19. TCRdb re-analysed the 5' RACE reads in MiXCR, keeping a single row per CDR3 protein. The data show roughly 320,000 distinct CDR3 sequences, 25% to 30% seen once. CDR1 is SGHRS and CDR2 is YFSETQ in the germline V gene. The V and J ends lost 4 bases and 2 bases respectively, with 21 bases between them. CDR3 size: 17 residues. J is TRBJ2-5 and V is TRBV5-1; possibly TRBD2 for D (5 bases). The sample was PBMCs or a T cell subset sorted from them (not recorded which). The receptor was derived from an adult woman who had mild COVID-19 (a few samples of this study predate the infection). Cell type and time point are not known. CDR3: CASSALSKADLQETQYF. The DNA of the CDR3 is TGCGCCAGCAGCGCTCTATCAAAAGCGGATCTTCAAGAGACCCAGTACTTC.